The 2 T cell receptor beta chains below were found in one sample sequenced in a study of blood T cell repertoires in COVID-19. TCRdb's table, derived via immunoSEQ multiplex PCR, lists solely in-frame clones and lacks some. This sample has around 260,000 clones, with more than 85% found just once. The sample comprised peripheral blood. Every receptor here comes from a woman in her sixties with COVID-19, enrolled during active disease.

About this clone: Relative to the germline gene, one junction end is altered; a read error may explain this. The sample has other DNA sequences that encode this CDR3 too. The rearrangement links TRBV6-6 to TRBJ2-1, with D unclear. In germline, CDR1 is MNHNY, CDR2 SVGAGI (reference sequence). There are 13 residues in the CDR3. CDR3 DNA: TGCGCCAGCAGTTACTCGAGTTCGCCTGAGCAGTTCTTC. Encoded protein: CASSYSSSPEQFF.

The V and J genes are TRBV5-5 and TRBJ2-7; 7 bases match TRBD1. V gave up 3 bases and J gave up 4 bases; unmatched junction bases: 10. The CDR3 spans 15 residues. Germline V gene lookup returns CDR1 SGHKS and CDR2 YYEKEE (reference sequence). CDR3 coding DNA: TGTGCCAGCAGCTCCCAGACAGGGACCCTTTACGAGCAGTACTTC. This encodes CASSSQTGTLYEQYF.